The rows below give T cell receptor beta chains drawn from one sample of a study of blood T cell repertoires in COVID-19. Profiling relied on immunoSEQ multiplex PCR, and the TCRdb table lists in-frame clones only, not all of them. The sample has tens of thousands of clones, approximately 87% seen once. Sample: peripheral blood. These receptors all stem from a man in his fifties or sixties with active COVID-19. Both conserved end residues are part of each CDR3. The D gene is left open where the match is weak. Some rows have no size entry. The others give once, few or many, or a class for an expanded clone.

CDR3 DNA	CDR3 protein	clone size	D gene	J gene	V gene	CDR3 length
TGTGCCAGCAGCTCGGATCAGGGTCGGGGAGGCGAGCAGTACTTC	CASSSDQGRGGEQYF	NA	NA	TRBJ2-7	TRBV13	15
TGTGCCAGCAGCGAGGGATTACTCGAGCAGTACTTC	CASSEGLLEQYF	NA	NA	TRBJ2-7	TRBV28	12
TGTGCCAGCAGGCGATTGACAGGCACTGAAGCTTTCTTT	CASRRLTGTEAFF	NA	NA	TRBJ1-1	TRBV28	13
TGTGCCAGCAGTGAAGCGCAGGGCAGACAAGAGACCCAGTACTTC	CASSEAQGRQETQYF	NA	NA	TRBJ2-5	TRBV6-1	15
TGTGCCAGCAATGCGCCTAGCACAGATACGCAGTATTTT	CASNAPSTDTQYF	NA	NA	TRBJ2-3	TRBV28	13
TGTGCCAGCAGGAACCGAGGGCAGCCTAACACTGAAGCTTTCTTT	CASRNRGQPNTEAFF	once	NA	TRBJ1-1	TRBV2	15
TGTGCCAGCAGCTTACCGCTAACCTACGAGCAGTACTTC	CASSLPLTYEQYF	NA	NA	TRBJ2-7	TRBV5-4	13
TGTGCCTGGAGGGTGACAGGGGGAAGCACAGATACGCAGTATTTT	CAWRVTGGSTDTQYF	NA	TRBD1	TRBJ2-3	TRBV30	15
TGTGCCAGCAGTCCAGGAACCAACTATGGCTACACCTTC	CASSPGTNYGYTF	NA	NA	TRBJ1-2	TRBV6-4	13
TGTGCCAGCAGCGTAGGGCAGGGGAGCAATCAGCCCCAGCATTTT	CASSVGQGSNQPQHF	NA	NA	TRBJ1-5	TRBV9	15
TGTGCCAGCTCACCAGTACGTACACAAGAGACCCAGTACTTC	CASSPVRTQETQYF	NA	NA	TRBJ2-5	TRBV18	14
TGTGCCAGCACCCAGGGGGGGGAGCTGTTTTTT	CASTQGGELFF	NA	NA	TRBJ2-2	TRBV7-7	11
TGTGCCAGCAGCCAACGGGGGGCGGGCACTGAAGCTTTCTTT	CASSQRGAGTEAFF	NA	NA	TRBJ1-1	TRBV14	14
TGTGCCAGCGGTGTGGACAACCTATACGAGCAGTACTTC	CASGVDNLYEQYF	NA	NA	TRBJ2-7	TRBV4-2	13
TGTGCCAGCAGCTCTTCCCAGGGAGGAAGCCTTTACAATGAGCAGTTCTTC	CASSSSQGGSLYNEQFF	NA	NA	TRBJ2-1	TRBV5-6	17
TGTGCCACCAGTGATCCCGGGACTAGCGGTATTCAGTACTTC	CATSDPGTSGIQYF	NA	TRBD2	TRBJ2-4	TRBV24-1	14
TGCGCCAGCAGCTCCGGCCGTAATAGGGGGACGAACACTGAAGCTTTCTTT	CASSSGRNRGTNTEAFF	NA	NA	TRBJ1-1	TRBV5-1	17
TGTGCCAGCAGTCAAGGGGCCTATGGCTACACCTTC	CASSQGAYGYTF	medium-sized	NA	TRBJ1-2	TRBV28	12
TGTGCCAGCAGCTTCGTCAGTTTGGCCTACAATGAGCAGTTCTTC	CASSFVSLAYNEQFF	once	NA	TRBJ2-1	TRBV7-9	15
TGTGCCAGCAGCCAACCCGGGTTGGAGACCCAGTACTTC	CASSQPGLETQYF	NA	NA	TRBJ2-5	TRBV14	13
TGTGCCAGCACTTCGACTGCCGGGATGACCCTCCACTTT	CASTSTAGMTLHF	medium-sized	NA	TRBJ1-6	TRBV7-2	13
TGTGCCAGTAGTACCCGGGACAGGGGGTTGTATGGCTACACCTTC	CASSTRDRGLYGYTF	NA	TRBD1	TRBJ1-2	TRBV19	15
TGCGCCAGCAGCCAAGGTGTACTTAGAGGCCTAGCCAAAAACATTCAGTACTTC	CASSQGVLRGLAKNIQYF	NA	NA	TRBJ2-4	TRBV4-1	18
TGCGCCAGCAGCCACGGGACAGCCGCCGAGCAGTACTTC	CASSHGTAAEQYF	NA	TRBD1	TRBJ2-7	TRBV5-1	13
TGTGCCAGCTCACCAAGGACAGGGACAAATACAGATACGCAGTATTTT	CASSPRTGTNTDTQYF	NA	TRBD1	TRBJ2-3	TRBV18	16
TGTGCCAGCAACACGGGGGGGTCGTCCTACAATGAGCAGTTCTTC	CASNTGGSSYNEQFF	NA	TRBD2	TRBJ2-1	TRBV5-4	15
TGTGCCAGCTCACTTCTTGCGACCCGAGAGGGCGAGCAGTACTTC	CASSLLATREGEQYF	NA	NA	TRBJ2-7	TRBV18	15
TGTGCCAGCTCACCGGGACACATCTCTGGAAACACCATATATTTT	CASSPGHISGNTIYF	NA	NA	TRBJ1-3	TRBV18	15
TGTGCCATCAGTGAGGCTAGACGGAAGAACACCGGGGAGCTGTTTTTT	CAISEARRKNTGELFF	once	NA	TRBJ2-2	TRBV10-3	16
TGTGCCAGCAGTTACGGGCTCGCGAAGTTCTTC	CASSYGLAKFF	NA	NA	TRBJ2-1	TRBV6-2/TRBV6-3	11
TGTGCCAGCAGCGTATCCACAGGGCCTGAAGCTTTCTTT	CASSVSTGPEAFF	NA	NA	TRBJ1-1	TRBV9	13
TGTGCCAGCAGCAAAGAGCGGACAGGGCCAACCAAGAGCACAGATACGCAGTATTTT	CASSKERTGPTKSTDTQYF	NA	NA	TRBJ2-3	TRBV21-1	19
TGCGCCAGCAGCCAATATGGCGGGGAGCAGTACTTC	CASSQYGGEQYF	NA	NA	TRBJ2-7	TRBV4-1	12
TGCGCCAGCAGCCAAGGGACAGGGGGCGGCATCTACGAGCAGTACTTC	CASSQGTGGGIYEQYF	NA	TRBD1	TRBJ2-7	TRBV4-3	16
TGTGCCAGCAGCTTGGGGCTCATGAACACTGAAGCTTTCTTT	CASSLGLMNTEAFF	NA	NA	TRBJ1-1	TRBV5-6	14
TGCGCCAGCAGCTTGGGTCCGACGGGGATCAATGAGCAGTTCTTC	CASSLGPTGINEQFF	NA	NA	TRBJ2-1	TRBV5-1	15
TGTGCCAGTAGCCCCGTTTCGAGTGGCGAGCAGTACTTC	CASSPVSSGEQYF	NA	NA	TRBJ2-7	TRBV19	13
TGTGCCAGCAGTCCCGGGACAGGGGGCCGAGGCCACACCATATATTTT	CASSPGTGGRGHTIYF	NA	TRBD1	TRBJ1-3	TRBV28	16
TGTGCCAGCAGTTCCCTCGAGTTACAGGACCTATATAGCAATCAGCCCCAGCATTTT	CASSSLELQDLYSNQPQHF	NA	NA	TRBJ1-5	TRBV6-2/TRBV6-3	19
TGTGCCAGCAGCTTACTTACGGGGGGCGAAGATACGCAGTATTTT	CASSLLTGGEDTQYF	NA	NA	TRBJ2-3	TRBV7-6	15